Presented here are 19 T cell receptor beta chains from one specimen sequenced in a study of blood T cells in healthy people across ages. Alongside a J-beta primer mix, a sample-barcoded 5' primer served in a second PCR lasting roughly 7 to 11 cycles. Each CDR3 protein is one row after TCRdb ran MiXCR on the 5' RACE reads. The repertoire holds about a million distinct CDR3 sequences, with 35% to 40% as singletons. Input material: blood. These receptors were taken from a man between 18 and 35 years old in good health.

The chain links TRBV12-3 or TRBV12-4 to TRBJ1-2; 7 bases match TRBD1. J was trimmed by 8 bases and V by 6 bases; bases with no gene match: 9. This CDR3 is built from 13 residues. The CDR3 protein is CASSVDRVEGYTF. The CDR3 nucleotides read TGTGCCAGCAGCGTTGACAGGGTGGAGGGCTACACCTTC.

Only one count was recorded for this clonotype. J is TRBJ1-2 and V is TRBV2; D is unresolved. The V gene's germline CDR1 is SNHLY and CDR2 FYNNEI. Trimming took 3 bases from V and 4 from J, leaving 6 bases between them. The CDR3 has 12 amino acids. The CDR3 sequence is CASSEAVYGYTF. Written as DNA, the CDR3 is TGTGCCAGCAGTGAGGCAGTCTATGGCTACACCTTC.

The chain has TRBV3-1 and TRBJ2-5, with D possibly matching TRBD2 (7 bases). With 3 bases removed from V and 2 bases from J, the gap between germline ends came to 16 bases. The CDR3 has 16 residues. The germline CDR1 and CDR2 sequences are LGHDT and YNNKEL (reference sequence). This chain's CDR3 is CASSQGLRTAQETQYF. The CDR3 nucleotides read TGTGCCAGCAGCCAGGGACTACGGACAGCTCAAGAGACCCAGTACTTC.

The chain has TRBV20-1 and TRBJ1-5; a weak D match, TRBD1 (5 bases). CDR3 length equals 17 residues. The V end was cut by 3 bases, the J end by 2 bases, with 20 bases between. Germline V gene data show CDR1 as DFQATT and CDR2 as SNEGSKA (reference sequence). CDR3 in amino acids: CSASDMAGGAGNQPQHF. The CDR3 coding sequence is TGCAGTGCTAGCGACATGGCCGGCGGGGCCGGCAATCAGCCCCAGCATTTT.

This clonotype was observed a few times. The genes are TRBV6-2 or TRBV6-3 and TRBJ2-1; either TRBD1 or TRBD2 may fit D (5 bases each). Germline assignment: CDR1 MNHEY and CDR2 SVGEGT. This CDR3 has 15 residues. Trimming left V 2 bases short and J 7 bases short, with 15 bases between. For the CDR3, the DNA is TGTGCCAGCAGTTACCCCGAGCCGGGGCGGAATGAGCAGTTCTTC. It codes for CASSYPEPGRNEQFF.

The genes are TRBV6-2 or TRBV6-3 and TRBJ2-5; D is perhaps TRBD2 (6 bases). V was pared by 2 bases and J by 5 bases, with 9 bases between. Germline-derived CDR1 and CDR2 are MNHEY and SVGEGT. This CDR3 has 13 residues. For the CDR3, the DNA is TGTGCCAGCAGTTACCTAGCGATCGAGACCCAGTACTTC. The encoded protein is CASSYLAIETQYF.

V usage is TRBV5-1 and J usage is TRBJ1-2; D unclear. V lost 7 bases to trimming and J lost 8 bases, with 18 bases between them. Germline V lookup: CDR1 SGHRS, CDR2 YFSETQ. The CDR3 length is 13 residues. CDR3 amino acids: CASSSGIAEGYTF. The CDR3 coding sequence is TGCGCCAGCTCTTCGGGGATAGCAGAGGGCTACACCTTC.

The rearrangement links TRBV4-2 to TRBJ2-3, with 11 positions matching TRBD2. V lost 4 bases, J lost 0 bases, and 12 bases stayed unmatched. The CDR3 is 19 amino acids. Germline V gene sequence: CDR1 LGHNA, CDR2 YNFKEQ. CDR3 region: CASSLRPGLAEPSTDTQYF. CDR3 nucleotides: TGTGCCAGCAGCCTAAGACCGGGACTAGCGGAACCTAGCACAGATACGCAGTATTTT.

The chain combines TRBV11-1 with TRBJ1-1; D remains ambiguous. Trimming shortened V by 2 bases and J by 0 bases, and 7 bases separated the two germline ends. Looked up from germline, CDR1 is SGHAT and CDR2 is FQDESV (reference sequence). The CDR3 runs to 14 residues. CDR3 bases: TGTGCCAGCAGCTTAAAGGAATTGAACACTGAAGCTTTCTTT. Translated, it gives CASSLKELNTEAFF.

The J gene is TRBJ1-1, the V gene TRBV27; D ambiguous. Between the trimmed V and J ends, which lost 0 bases and 4 bases, there was a span of 12 bases. This CDR3 spans 15 amino acids. Germline CDR1 MNHEY, CDR2 SMNVEV (reference sequence). In DNA form, the CDR3 reads TGTGCCAGCAGTTTATCGAGTCTCGTCTCCACTGAAGCTTTCTTT. It is translated as CASSLSSLVSTEAFF.

This clonotype was observed a few times. This rearrangement joins TRBV6-2 or TRBV6-3 to TRBJ1-2; TRBD1 might be the D (5 bases). This CDR3 has 13 amino acids. Trimming removed 10 bases from V and 5 bases from J, with 17 bases in between. Germline values: CDR1 MNHEY, CDR2 SVGEGT. CDR3 DNA: TGTGCCACCTCCTACGGGGCTGAATATGGCTACACCTTC. It translates to CATSYGAEYGYTF.

This clonotype was counted between two and nine times. The chain has TRBV10-3 and TRBJ2-3; 11 bases agree with TRBD2. This CDR3 comprises 18 residues. V shed 3 bases and J 10 bases; nucleotides not matched to a gene: 18. CDR1 is ENHRY, CDR2 SYGVKD, per germline. CDR3 nucleotide sequence: TGTGCCATCAGTGAAATAGCGGGGGGGGCTCGAACCCCAAAAGCGCAGTATTTT. Protein sequence: CAISEIAGGARTPKAQYF.

On this clonotype: A much larger clone is a single base away; this may be a read error. The chain couples TRBV7-2 to TRBJ2-1, with a tentative D call TRBD2 (6 bases). Germline V gene sequence: CDR1 SGHTA, CDR2 FQGNSA. The CDR3 runs 14 residues. V shed 3 bases and J shed 3 bases, with 9 bases lying between them. The CDR3 protein is CASSFAGNYNEQFF. CDR3 sequence (DNA): TGTGCCAGCAGCTTTGCGGGGAACTACAATGAGCAGTTCTTC.

The chain joins TRBV20-1 to TRBJ2-5, with a weak D call TRBD1 (5 bases). Per germline, CDR1 DFQATT and CDR2 SNEGSKA (reference sequence). There are 13 residues in the CDR3. V dropped 2 bases and J dropped 11 bases, with 18 bases sitting between them. The CDR3 spells CSARSTAREEQYF. The CDR3 nucleotides are TGCAGTGCTAGATCGACAGCCCGAGAGGAGCAGTACTTC.

The chain is built from TRBV10-3 and TRBJ2-7; D might be TRBD1 (6 bases). Trimming removed 0 bases from V and 0 bases from J, with 6 bases in between. Germline CDR1 is ENHRY and CDR2 is SYGVKD. The length of the CDR3 is 14 residues. In nucleotides, the CDR3 is TGTGCCATCAGTGAGTCGGACAGCTCCTACGAGCAGTACTTC. It yields the protein CAISESDSSYEQYF.

In this sample, this clonotype turned up a few times. CDR3 in amino acids: CASSPLGLSSSGELFF. The CDR3 region has the DNA TGTGCCAGCAGCCCCCTCGGACTATCCTCATCTGGGGAGCTGTTTTTT. V gene TRBV6-2 or TRBV6-3 combines with J gene TRBJ2-2; perhaps TRBD2 as D (6 bases). This CDR3 comprises 16 residues. Trimming took 6 bases from V and 8 from J, leaving 22 bases between them. CDR1 and CDR2 from the germline V gene are MNHEY and SVGEGT.

This clonotype was observed a few times. The chain is built from TRBV4-1 and TRBJ2-1; D might be TRBD2 (5 bases). CDR3 size: 15 residues. The V end was cut by 3 bases, the J end by 3 bases, with 12 bases between. Germline lookup yields CDR1 MGHRA and CDR2 YSYEKL. The CDR3 here is CASSHLLGGYNEQFF. The CDR3 bases are TGCGCCAGCAGCCACCTCCTTGGAGGCTACAATGAGCAGTTCTTC.

The chain links TRBV7-2 to TRBJ1-2; D unresolved. This CDR3 comprises 14 residues. Trimming pared 5 bases from V and 8 bases from J, leaving 18 bases between. Germline V CDR1 and CDR2: SGHTA, FQGNSA. DNA of the CDR3: TGTGCCAGCAGCCAGCCCAGCGGGTTGGGCGGCTACACCTTC. Translating gives CASSQPSGLGGYTF.

V gene TRBV20-1 combines with J gene TRBJ1-5; D unresolved. This CDR3 has 16 amino acids. Per the germline V gene, CDR1 is DFQATT and CDR2 is SNEGSKA (reference sequence). Trimming removed 6 bases at V and 2 bases at J, with 20 bases between. CDR3 nucleotide sequence: TGCAGTGCACCGATGGGCGGGAGTGGGCGCAATCAGCCCCAGCATTTT. It specifies CSAPMGGSGRNQPQHF.